These T cell receptor beta chains were read from a single sample in a study of cytomegalovirus exposure and HLA in healthy donors. Measured with immunoSEQ multiplex PCR; TCRdb has only the in-frame clones, and not every one. This sample has more than 50,000 clones, with around 90% found just once. The specimen was PBMCs. Source of these receptors: a woman between 25 and 40 years old in good health and CMV-seronegative. CDR3s include the opening cysteine and the closing phenylalanine or tryptophan. The D gene is left open where the match is weak. Rows may omit the clone size; those that give it use once, few, many or a size class.

CDR3,DNA,J,size,D,V
CASSNRTGAVLVPGGEKLFF,TGTGCCAGCAGCAACAGGACAGGGGCCGTCCTCGTCCCGGGAGGTGAAAAACTGTTTTTT,TRBJ1-4,.,.,TRBV21-1
CASSLGPSYSNQPQHF,TGTGCCAGCAGTTTGGGCCCCTCTTATAGCAATCAGCCCCAGCATTTT,TRBJ1-5,once,.,TRBV28
CASCRDRGLKDTEAFF,TGTGCCAGCTGCCGGGACAGGGGGCTGAAGGACACTGAAGCTTTCTTT,TRBJ1-1,.,TRBD1,TRBV28
CASSLGLAGGVGDEQFF,TGCGCCAGCAGCTTGGGGCTAGCGGGAGGGGTAGGCGATGAGCAGTTCTTC,TRBJ2-1,.,TRBD2,TRBV5-1
CASSLVLGLMNTEAFF,TGTGCCAGCAGCTTAGTTTTGGGCCTCATGAACACTGAAGCTTTCTTT,TRBJ1-1,.,.,TRBV11-3
CASSYQTGAIVGYTF,TGTGCCAGCAGTTACCAGACAGGGGCCATTGTTGGCTACACCTTC,TRBJ1-2,few,TRBD1,TRBV6-5
CASSLERSSYEQYF,TGTGCCAGCAGCTTAGAAAGGAGCTCCTACGAGCAGTACTTC,TRBJ2-7,once,.,TRBV11-2
CASSRGTGGMGTEAFF,TGTGCCAGCAGTCGAGGGACAGGGGGCATGGGGACTGAAGCTTTCTTT,TRBJ1-1,.,TRBD1,TRBV27
CARTDRGKTEAFF,TGTGCCAGAACAGACAGGGGAAAAACTGAAGCTTTCTTT,TRBJ1-1,.,TRBD1,TRBV2
CAWSSGRETQYF,TGTGCCTGGAGTTCGGGAAGAGAGACCCAGTACTTC,TRBJ2-5,.,.,TRBV30
CASSPTRDSNYGYTF,TGTGCCAGCTCACCGACCCGGGACAGCAACTATGGCTACACCTTC,TRBJ1-2,.,TRBD1,TRBV18
CASSRGSGAGAYNEQFF,TGTGCCAGTAGTAGGGGGTCTGGAGCGGGAGCCTACAATGAGCAGTTCTTC,TRBJ2-1,.,TRBD2,TRBV19
CASSFTGTANQPQHF,TGTGCCAGCAGCTTCACCGGGACAGCAAATCAGCCCCAGCATTTT,TRBJ1-5,.,TRBD1,TRBV27
CASSLSLVAWGYTF,TGTGCCAGCAGCTTATCACTGGTTGCCTGGGGCTACACCTTC,TRBJ1-2,.,.,TRBV7-9
CASSREGWAYEQYF,TGTGCCAGCAGTCGGGAGGGATGGGCCTACGAGCAGTACTTC,TRBJ2-7,.,TRBD2,TRBV6-6
CASRRQGADEQYF,TGTGCCAGTAGAAGACAGGGGGCGGACGAGCAGTACTTC,TRBJ2-7,once,TRBD1,TRBV19
CASSPQKTGGSNTEAFF,TGTGCCAGCTCACCACAAAAGACAGGGGGCTCGAACACTGAAGCTTTCTTT,TRBJ1-1,.,TRBD1,TRBV18
CASSGGWDSSYEQYF,TGTGCCAGCAGCGGGGGGTGGGATAGCTCCTACGAGCAGTACTTC,TRBJ2-7,.,TRBD2,TRBV28
CASSYSPPGQSNQPQHF,TGTGCCAGCAGTTACTCCCCACCCGGACAGAGCAATCAGCCCCAGCATTTT,TRBJ1-5,.,.,TRBV27
CASSDLGLAGYYFSYEQYF,TGTGCCAGCAGTGACTTGGGACTAGCGGGCTACTACTTCTCCTACGAGCAGTACTTC,TRBJ2-7,.,TRBD2,TRBV6-1
CASSWDRAGNEQYF,TGTGCCAGCAGTTGGGACAGGGCTGGAAACGAGCAGTACTTC,TRBJ2-7,.,TRBD1,TRBV9
CATSRDASAPNTQYF,TGTGCCACCAGCAGAGATGCGTCCGCCCCAAATACGCAGTATTTT,TRBJ2-3,.,.,TRBV15
CASSRDRGVDEQFF,TGTGCCAGCAGCCGGGACAGGGGAGTGGACGAGCAGTTCTTC,TRBJ2-1,.,TRBD1,TRBV7-3
CASSLSFSSASSYEQYF,TGTGCCAGCAGCTTATCGTTCTCTAGCGCCTCCTCCTACGAGCAGTACTTC,TRBJ2-7,.,.,TRBV7-2
CASSRGLLTGELFF,TGTGCCAGCTCACGAGGACTTTTAACCGGGGAGCTGTTTTTT,TRBJ2-2,once,.,TRBV18
CASSQGLAGTDTQYF,TGCGCCAGCAGCCAAGGACTAGCGGGCACAGATACGCAGTATTTT,TRBJ2-3,.,TRBD2,TRBV4-1
CASSQDPSSGSSYNEQFF,TGCGCCAGCAGCCAAGATCCCTCTAGCGGGAGTTCCTACAATGAGCAGTTCTTC,TRBJ2-1,.,TRBD2,TRBV4-3
CASSERGLAGGTGDTQYF,TGCGCCAGCAGTGAGAGGGGCCTAGCGGGAGGGACTGGAGATACGCAGTATTTT,TRBJ2-3,once,TRBD2,TRBV10-1
CASTKGLSRGELFF,TGTGCCAGCACCAAGGGGCTATCCCGGGGGGAGCTGTTTTTT,TRBJ2-2,.,.,TRBV9
CASKRSPRETQYF,TGTGCCAGCAAGCGATCCCCGCGCGAGACCCAGTACTTC,TRBJ2-5,.,.,TRBV2
CASGGQGATDTQYF,TGTGCCAGCGGGGGACAGGGGGCTACAGATACGCAGTATTTT,TRBJ2-3,once,TRBD1,TRBV7-9